This TCR beta chain stems from a study of cytomegalovirus exposure and HLA in healthy donors. General study findings and limits: A later analysis appeared to link common viral pathogens to several of the most significant clusters. With further analysis later on, most CMV-associated TCR beta chains appeared HLA-restricted.

The PCR used 60 Vbeta and 13 Jbeta primers. Clones were sequenced by immunoSEQ multiplex PCR, and TCRdb holds only the in-frame ones, with some missing. The sample contains some 130,000 clones, about 64% of which appear only once. Only a few counts were recorded for this clone. Its antigen is not identified. There are 11 residues in the CDR3. The germline V and J ends were trimmed by 6 bases and 7 bases, with 9 bases remaining between them. Germline lookup yields CDR1 LNHDA and CDR2 SQIVND (reference sequence). The V call is TRBV19, the J call TRBJ1-1, with D possibly matching TRBD1 (5 bases). The sample consisted of PBMCs. The TCR was taken from a woman in her thirties or forties in good health and CMV-seronegative. This chain's CDR3 is CASSHQGEAFF. The CDR3 region has the DNA TGTGCCAGTAGCCATCAGGGTGAAGCTTTCTTT.